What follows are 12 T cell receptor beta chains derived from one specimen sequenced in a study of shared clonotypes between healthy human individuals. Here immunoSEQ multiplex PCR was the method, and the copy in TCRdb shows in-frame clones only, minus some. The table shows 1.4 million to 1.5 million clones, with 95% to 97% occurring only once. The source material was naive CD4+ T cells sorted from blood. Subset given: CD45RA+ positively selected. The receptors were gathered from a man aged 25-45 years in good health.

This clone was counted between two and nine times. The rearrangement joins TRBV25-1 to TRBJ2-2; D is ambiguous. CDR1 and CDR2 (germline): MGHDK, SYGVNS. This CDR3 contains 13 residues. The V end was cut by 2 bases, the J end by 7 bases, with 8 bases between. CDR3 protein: CASSEPVVGELFF. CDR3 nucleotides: TGTGCCAGCAGTGAACCCGTCGTCGGGGAGCTGTTTTTT.

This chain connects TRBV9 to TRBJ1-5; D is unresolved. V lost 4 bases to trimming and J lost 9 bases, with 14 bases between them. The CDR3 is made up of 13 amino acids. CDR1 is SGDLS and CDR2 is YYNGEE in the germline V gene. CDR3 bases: TGTGCCAGCAGCCCCCAGGCCCTCGGGCCCCAGCATTTT. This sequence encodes CASSPQALGPQHF.

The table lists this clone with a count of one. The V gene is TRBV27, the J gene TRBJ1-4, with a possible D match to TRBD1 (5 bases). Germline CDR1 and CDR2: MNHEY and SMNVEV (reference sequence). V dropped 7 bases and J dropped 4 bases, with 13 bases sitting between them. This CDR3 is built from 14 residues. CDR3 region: CASTGTGRNEKLFF. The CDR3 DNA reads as TGTGCCAGCACTGGGACCGGACGTAATGAAAAACTGTTTTTT.

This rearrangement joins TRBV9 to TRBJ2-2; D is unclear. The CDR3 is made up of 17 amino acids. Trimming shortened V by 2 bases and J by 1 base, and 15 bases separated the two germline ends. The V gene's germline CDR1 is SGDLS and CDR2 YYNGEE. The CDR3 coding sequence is TGTGCCAGCAGCGTTGGATTCGTAAGGAAGAACACCGGGGAGCTGTTTTTT. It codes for CASSVGFVRKNTGELFF.

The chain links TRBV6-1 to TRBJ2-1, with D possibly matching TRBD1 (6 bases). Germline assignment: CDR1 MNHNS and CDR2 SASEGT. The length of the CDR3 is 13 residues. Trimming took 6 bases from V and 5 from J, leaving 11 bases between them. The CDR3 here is CASSGQMDNEQFF. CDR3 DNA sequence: TGTGCCAGCAGCGGACAGATGGACAATGAGCAGTTCTTC.

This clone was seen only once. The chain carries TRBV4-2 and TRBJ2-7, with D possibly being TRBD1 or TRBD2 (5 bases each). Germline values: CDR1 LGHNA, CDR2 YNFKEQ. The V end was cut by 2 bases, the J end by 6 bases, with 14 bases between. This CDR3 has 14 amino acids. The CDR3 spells CASSQPGTPAEQYF. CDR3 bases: TGTGCCAGCAGCCAACCGGGGACGCCCGCCGAGCAGTACTTC.

CDR3 DNA: TGTGCCAGCAGTTACTCGAAGGGTATGGGAGGCTACGAGCAGTACTTC. Protein: CASSYSKGMGGYEQYF. The chain joins TRBV6-5 to TRBJ2-7, with a possible D match to TRBD2 (6 bases). The CDR3 contains 16 residues. V was trimmed by 0 bases and J by 3 bases, leaving 15 bases between them. Germline V CDR1 and CDR2: MNHEY, SVGAGI.

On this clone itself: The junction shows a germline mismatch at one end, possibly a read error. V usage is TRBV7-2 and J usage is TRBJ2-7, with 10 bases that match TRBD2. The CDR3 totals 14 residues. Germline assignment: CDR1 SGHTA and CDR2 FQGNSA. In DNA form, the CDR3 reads TGTGCCAGCAGCTTAGGCGGTAGCGGGAGGACCTTTGACTTC. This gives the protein CASSLGGSGRTFDF. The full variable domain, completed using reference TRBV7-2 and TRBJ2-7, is GAGVSQSPSNKVTEKGKDVELRCDPISGHTALYWYRQSLGQGLEFLIYFQGNSAPDKSGLPSDRFSAERTGGSVSTLTIQRTQQEDSAVYLCASSLGGSGRTFDFGPGTRLTVT.

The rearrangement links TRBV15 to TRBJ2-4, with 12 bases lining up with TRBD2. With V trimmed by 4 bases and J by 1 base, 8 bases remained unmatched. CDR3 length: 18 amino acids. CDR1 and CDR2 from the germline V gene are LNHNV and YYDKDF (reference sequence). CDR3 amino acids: CATSKASGRAGAKNIQYF. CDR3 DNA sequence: TGTGCCACCAGCAAGGCTAGCGGGAGGGCCGGGGCCAAAAACATTCAGTACTTC.

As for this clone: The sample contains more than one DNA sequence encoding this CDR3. CDR3 nucleotides: TGCAGCGTCACACAGGGGGTGGAGACCCAGTACTTC. Translation: CSVTQGVETQYF. The chain employs TRBV29-1 and TRBJ2-5; TRBD1 agrees at 8 bases. The CDR3 covers 12 residues. J lost 5 bases, V lost 6 bases, and 5 bases had no gene match. Germline lookup yields CDR1 SQVTM and CDR2 ANQGSEA. The variable domain in full, completed from reference TRBV29-1 and TRBJ2-5, reads SAVISQKPSRDICQRGTSLTIQCQVDSQVTMMFWYRQQPGQSLTLIATANQGSEATYESGFVIDKFPISRPNLTFSTLTVSNMSPEDSSIYLCSVTQGVETQYFGPGTRLLVL.

CDR3 loop: CASSLLDSYNEQFF. The DNA for the CDR3 is TGTGCCAGCAGCTTATTAGATTCCTACAATGAGCAGTTCTTC. The chain uses TRBV5-6 and TRBJ2-1; D remains unclear. V shed 2 bases and J shed 1 base, with 7 bases lying between them. Germline V gene lookup returns CDR1 SGHDT and CDR2 YYEEEE. The CDR3 loop spans 14 amino acids. Variable domain in full (rest from reference TRBV5-6 and TRBJ2-1): DAGVTQSPTHLIKTRGQQVTLRCSPKSGHDTVSWYQQALGQGPQFIFQYYEEEERQRGNFPDRFSGHQFPNYSSELNVNALLLGDSALYLCASSLLDSYNEQFFGPGTRLTVL.

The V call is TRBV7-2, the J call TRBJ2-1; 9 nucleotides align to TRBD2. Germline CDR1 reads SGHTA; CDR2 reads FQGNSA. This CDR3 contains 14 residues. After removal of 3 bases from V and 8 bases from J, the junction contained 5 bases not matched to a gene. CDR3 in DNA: TGTGCCAGCAGCTTGGCGGGAGGGCCCTATGAGCAGTTCTTC. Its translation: CASSLAGGPYEQFF. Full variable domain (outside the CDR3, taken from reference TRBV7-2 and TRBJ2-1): GAGVSQSPSNKVTEKGKDVELRCDPISGHTALYWYRQSLGQGLEFLIYFQGNSAPDKSGLPSDRFSAERTGGSVSTLTIQRTQQEDSAVYLCASSLAGGPYEQFFGPGTRLTVL.